This TCR beta chain was documented in a study of CD8 T cells in ankylosing spondylitis. Study-level findings and limits: Significantly higher representation of disease-linked clones was reported for matched ankylosing spondylitis synovial fluid. Ankylosing spondylitis blood appeared to be characterized by a TCR beta motif of several highly homologous variants.

Each CDR3 protein gets one entry after TCRdb re-called the 5' RACE reads with MiXCR. The sample consists of 300,000 to 400,000 distinct CDR3 sequences, around 22% of them appearing once. This clonotype was counted only a few times. Its antigen is undetermined. The CDR3 loop spans 16 amino acids. Trimming cost V 0 bases and J 3 bases, with 12 bases left between them. Germline CDR1 LGHNA, CDR2 YSLEER. The specimen was blood, either unsorted or a sorted T cell fraction (not recorded which). The source is a male donor with ankylosing spondylitis. The J gene is TRBJ1-5, the V gene TRBV4-3; the D gene is possibly TRBD1 (6 bases). The CDR3 DNA reads TGCGCCAGCAGCCAAGATCTTGCAGGGGACAATCAGCCCCAGCATTTT. Its translation is CASSQDLAGDNQPQHF.